This T cell receptor (beta chain) emerged from a study of blood T cell repertoires in COVID-19. Turning to the study itself: Specimens from acute and convalescent COVID-19 originated in the United States, Italy and Spain.

Methods used by the authors: Amplification with reference gene primers provided the estimates of nucleated cell counts. The data were produced by immunoSEQ multiplex PCR, yet TCRdb's version contains in-frame clones alone and is incomplete. For V, J and clone size, that table is used; D and trimming come from the DNA. The sample gives more than 200,000 clones, around 87% of which show up once; approximately 7.3% is in the top ten. Trimming stripped 5 bases from V and 4 bases from J, with 12 bases between. Germline V gene lookup returns CDR1 SGHVT and CDR2 SQSDAQ. This CDR3 contains 14 residues. This clone was counted only a few times.

Input material: PBMCs or T cells enriched from blood (not recorded which). This sequence originates from a man aged 25 to 40 in a cohort exposed to, infected with or recovered from COVID-19 (not recorded which). The rearrangement joins TRBV7-4 to TRBJ1-5, with a weak D call TRBD1 (5 bases). CDR3 amino acids: CASSRTYDNQPQHF. CDR3 DNA sequence: TGTGCCAGCAGCCGGACATATGATAATCAGCCCCAGCATTTT.